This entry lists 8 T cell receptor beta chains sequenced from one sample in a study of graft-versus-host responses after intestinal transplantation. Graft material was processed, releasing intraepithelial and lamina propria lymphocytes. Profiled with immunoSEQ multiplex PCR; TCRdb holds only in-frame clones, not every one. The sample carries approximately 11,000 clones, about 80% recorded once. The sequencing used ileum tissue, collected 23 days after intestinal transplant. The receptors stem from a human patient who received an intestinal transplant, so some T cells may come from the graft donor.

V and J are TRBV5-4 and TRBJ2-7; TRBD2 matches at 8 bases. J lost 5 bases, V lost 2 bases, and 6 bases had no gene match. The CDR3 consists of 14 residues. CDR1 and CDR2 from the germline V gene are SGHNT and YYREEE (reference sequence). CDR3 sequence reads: CASSLSGSIHEQYF. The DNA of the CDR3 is TGTGCCAGCAGCTTAAGCGGGAGCATCCACGAGCAGTACTTC.

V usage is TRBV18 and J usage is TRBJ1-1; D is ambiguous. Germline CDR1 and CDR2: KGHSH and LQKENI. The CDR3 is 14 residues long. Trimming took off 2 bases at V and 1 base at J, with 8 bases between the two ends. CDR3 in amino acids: CASSPYTANTEAFF. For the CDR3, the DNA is TGTGCCAGCTCACCATACACAGCGAACACTGAAGCTTTCTTT.

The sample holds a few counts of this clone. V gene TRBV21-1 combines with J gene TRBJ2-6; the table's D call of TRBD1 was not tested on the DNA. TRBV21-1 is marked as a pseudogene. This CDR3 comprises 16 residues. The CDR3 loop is CASSNPTVYGANVLTF. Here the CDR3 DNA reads TGTGCCAGCAGCAACCCGACAGTATACGGGGCCAACGTCCTGACTTTC.

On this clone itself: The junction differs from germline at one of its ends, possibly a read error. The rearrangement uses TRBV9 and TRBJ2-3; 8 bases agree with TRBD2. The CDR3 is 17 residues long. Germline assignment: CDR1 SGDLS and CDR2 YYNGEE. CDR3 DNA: TGTGCCAGCAGCGTAGGCGATAGCGGGATCCGAACAGATACGCGGTATTTT. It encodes CASSVGDSGIRTDTRYF.

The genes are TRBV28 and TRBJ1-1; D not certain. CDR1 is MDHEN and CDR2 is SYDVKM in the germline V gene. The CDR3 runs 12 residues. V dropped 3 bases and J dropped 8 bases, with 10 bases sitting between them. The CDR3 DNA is TGTGCCAGCAGTTTCCCCGAGCCAGAAGCTTTCTTT. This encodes CASSFPEPEAFF.

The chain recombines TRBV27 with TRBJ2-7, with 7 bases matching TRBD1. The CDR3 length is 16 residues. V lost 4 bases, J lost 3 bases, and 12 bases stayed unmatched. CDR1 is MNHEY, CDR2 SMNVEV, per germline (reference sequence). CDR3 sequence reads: CASSSVTGERDYEQYF. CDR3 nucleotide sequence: TGTGCCAGCAGTTCCGTTACAGGGGAGAGGGACTACGAGCAGTACTTC.

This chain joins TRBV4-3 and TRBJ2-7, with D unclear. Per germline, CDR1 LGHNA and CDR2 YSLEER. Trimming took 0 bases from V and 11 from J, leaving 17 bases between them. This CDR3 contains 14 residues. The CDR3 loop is CASSQEVAGPPEYF. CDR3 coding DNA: TGCGCCAGCAGCCAAGAAGTGGCCGGTCCGCCGGAGTACTTC.

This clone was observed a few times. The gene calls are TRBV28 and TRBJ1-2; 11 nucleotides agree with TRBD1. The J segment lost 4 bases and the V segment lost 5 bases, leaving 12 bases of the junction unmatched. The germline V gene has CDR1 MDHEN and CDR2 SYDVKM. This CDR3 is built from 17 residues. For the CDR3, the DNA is TGTGCCAGCAGTACGCCGGGACAGGGGGTTGGGGGCTATGGCTACACCTTC. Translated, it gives CASSTPGQGVGGYGYTF.